A single sample is the source of the 3 T cell receptor beta chains below, sequenced in a study of CD8+CD57+ T cells in acquired aplastic anemia. Genomic DNA constituted the template upon which TCR beta VDJ and CDR3 profiling was performed. TCRdb called the reads again in MiXCR, with one record for every CDR3 protein. The sample has some 70,000 distinct CDR3 sequences, approximately 54% seen once. The sample was sorted CD4+, CD8+, or CD8+CD57+ T cells (not recorded which) from PBMCs. The receptors stem from a human donor in good health, serving as a control.

In this sample, this clonotype turned up many times. This rearrangement joins TRBV27 to TRBJ2-1; D is uncertain. Germline CDR1 MNHEY, CDR2 SMNVEV (reference sequence). V lost 1 base and J 8 bases, leaving 9 bases between the germline ends. The CDR3 loop spans 13 amino acids. The CDR3 DNA is TGTGCCAGCAGTTTATTAGGGATCGATGAGCAGTTCTTC. Translation gives CASSLLGIDEQFF.

The chain has TRBV14 and TRBJ1-2; D gene unclear. The CDR3 totals 12 residues. Germline-derived CDR1 and CDR2 are SGHDN and FVKESK. V lost 1 base, J lost 7 bases, and 7 bases lay in between. This CDR3 is CASSQVNSGYTF. CDR3 DNA sequence: TGTGCCAGCAGCCAAGTCAACAGTGGCTACACCTTC.

This clonotype was seen only a few times. The chain joins TRBV29-1 to TRBJ2-2, with 7 bases fitting TRBD1. The V gene's germline CDR1 is SQVTM and CDR2 ANQGSEA. V lost 7 bases and J lost 4; bases outside the gene matches: 15. The CDR3 consists of 16 residues. CDR3 protein: CSGGEWAPGGTGELFF. CDR3 coding DNA: TGCAGCGGTGGGGAGTGGGCTCCAGGGGGCACCGGGGAGCTGTTTTTT.